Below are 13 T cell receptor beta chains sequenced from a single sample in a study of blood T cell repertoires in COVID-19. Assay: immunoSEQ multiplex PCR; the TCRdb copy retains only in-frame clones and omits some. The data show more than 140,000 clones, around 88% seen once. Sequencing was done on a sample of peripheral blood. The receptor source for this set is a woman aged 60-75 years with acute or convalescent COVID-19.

The CDR3, as DNA: TGTGCCAGCAGCTCCCCGACTAGCGGAGCGAACACCGGGGAGCTGTTTTTT. This sequence encodes CASSSPTSGANTGELFF. The chain is built from TRBV7-9 and TRBJ2-2; TRBD2 matches 9 bases. Germline trimming cut 4 bases from V and 0 bases from J; bases unmatched to any gene: 6. Germline CDR1 and CDR2: SEHNR and FQNEAQ (reference sequence). The CDR3 runs to 17 residues. The variable domain in full, with the rest retrieved from reference TRBV7-9 and TRBJ2-2, is DTGVSQNPRHKITKRGQNVTFRCDPISEHNRLYWYRQTLGQGPEFLTYFQNEAQLEKSRLLSDRFSAERPKGSFSTLEIQRTEQGDSAMYLCASSSPTSGANTGELFFGEGSRLTVL.

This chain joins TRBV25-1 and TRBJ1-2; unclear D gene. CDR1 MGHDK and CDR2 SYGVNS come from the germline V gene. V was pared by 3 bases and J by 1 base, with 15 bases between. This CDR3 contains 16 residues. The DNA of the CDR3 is TGTGCCAGCAGTGATAACTACGGCATCCTTAACTATGGCTACACCTTC. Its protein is CASSDNYGILNYGYTF.

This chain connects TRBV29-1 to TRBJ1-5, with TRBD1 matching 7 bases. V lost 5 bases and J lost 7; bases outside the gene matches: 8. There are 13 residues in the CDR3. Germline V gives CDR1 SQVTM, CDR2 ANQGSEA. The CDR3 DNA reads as TGCAGCGTTCGACAGGGATGGGACCAGCCCCAGCATTTT. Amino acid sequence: CSVRQGWDQPQHF.

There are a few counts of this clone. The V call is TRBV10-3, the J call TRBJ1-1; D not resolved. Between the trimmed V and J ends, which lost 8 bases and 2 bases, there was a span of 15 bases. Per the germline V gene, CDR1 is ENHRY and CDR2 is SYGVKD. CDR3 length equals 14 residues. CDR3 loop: CAIPEGGGNTEAFF. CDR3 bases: TGTGCCATCCCTGAGGGCGGCGGAAACACTGAAGCTTTCTTT.

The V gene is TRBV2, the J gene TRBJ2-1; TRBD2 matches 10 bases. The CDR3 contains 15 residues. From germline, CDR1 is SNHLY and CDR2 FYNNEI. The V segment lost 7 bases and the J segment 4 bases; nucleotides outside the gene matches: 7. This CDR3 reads CASKWVAGGYNEQFF. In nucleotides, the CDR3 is TGTGCCAGCAAGTGGGTAGCGGGGGGTTACAATGAGCAGTTCTTC.

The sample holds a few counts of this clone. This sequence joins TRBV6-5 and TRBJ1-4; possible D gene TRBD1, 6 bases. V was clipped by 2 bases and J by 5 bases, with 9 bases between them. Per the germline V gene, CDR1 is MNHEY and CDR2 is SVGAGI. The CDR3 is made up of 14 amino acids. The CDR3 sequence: CASSYLGQNEKLFF. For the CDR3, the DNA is TGTGCCAGCAGTTACCTAGGACAGAATGAAAAACTGTTTTTT.

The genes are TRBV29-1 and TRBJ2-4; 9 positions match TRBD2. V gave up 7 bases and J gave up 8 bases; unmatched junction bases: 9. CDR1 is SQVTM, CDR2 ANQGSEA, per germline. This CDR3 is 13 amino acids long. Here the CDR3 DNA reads TGCAGCGCCTCAGTGGCGGGGGGGGACATTCAGTACTTC. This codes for CSASVAGGDIQYF.

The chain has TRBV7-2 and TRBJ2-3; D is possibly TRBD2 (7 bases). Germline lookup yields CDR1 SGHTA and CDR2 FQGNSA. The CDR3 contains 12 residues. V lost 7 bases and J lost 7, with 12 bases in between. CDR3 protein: CASKGGPNTQYF. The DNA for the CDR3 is TGTGCCAGCAAGGGGGGGCCGAATACGCAGTATTTT. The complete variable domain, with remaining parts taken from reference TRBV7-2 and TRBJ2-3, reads GAGVSQSPSNKVTEKGKDVELRCDPISGHTALYWYRQSLGQGLEFLIYFQGNSAPDKSGLPSDRFSAERTGGSVSTLTIQRTQQEDSAVYLCASKGGPNTQYFGPGTRLTVL.

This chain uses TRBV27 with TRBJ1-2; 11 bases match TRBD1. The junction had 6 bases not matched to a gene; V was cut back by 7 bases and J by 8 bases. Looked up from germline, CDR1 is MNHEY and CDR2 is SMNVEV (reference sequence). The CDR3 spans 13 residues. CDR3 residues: CASNGQGAGGYTF. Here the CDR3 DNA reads TGTGCCAGCAACGGACAGGGGGCAGGAGGCTACACCTTC.

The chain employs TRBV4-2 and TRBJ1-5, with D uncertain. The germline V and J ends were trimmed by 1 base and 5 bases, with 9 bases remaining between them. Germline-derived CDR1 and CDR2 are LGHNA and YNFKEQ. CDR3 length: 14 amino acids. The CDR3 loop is CASSQGGPDQPQHF. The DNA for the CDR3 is TGTGCCAGCAGCCAAGGAGGGCCTGATCAGCCCCAGCATTTT.

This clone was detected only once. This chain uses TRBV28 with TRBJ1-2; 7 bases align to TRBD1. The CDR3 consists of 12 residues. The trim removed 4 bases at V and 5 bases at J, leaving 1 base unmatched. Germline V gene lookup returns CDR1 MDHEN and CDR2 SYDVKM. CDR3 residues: CASSYRGYGYTF. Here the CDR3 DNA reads TGTGCCAGCAGTTACAGGGGATATGGCTACACCTTC.

This CDR3 reads CATSAARWDRGLANTGELFF. CDR3 nucleotide sequence: TGTGCCACCAGTGCCGCACGATGGGACAGGGGGCTAGCGAACACCGGGGAGCTGTTTTTT. The chain is built from TRBV24-1 and TRBJ2-2; 12 nucleotides align to TRBD1. There are 20 residues in the CDR3. The germline V gene has CDR1 KGHDR and CDR2 SFDVKD. Germline trimming cut 5 bases from V and 0 bases from J; bases unmatched to any gene: 12.

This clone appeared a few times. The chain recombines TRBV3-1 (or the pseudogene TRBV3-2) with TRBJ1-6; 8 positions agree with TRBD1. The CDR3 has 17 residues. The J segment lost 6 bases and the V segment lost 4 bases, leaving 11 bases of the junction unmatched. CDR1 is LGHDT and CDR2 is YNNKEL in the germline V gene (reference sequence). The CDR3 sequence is CASSLTPGTGSNSPLHF. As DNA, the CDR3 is TGTGCCAGCAGCCTAACCCCCGGGACAGGTTCTAATTCACCCCTCCACTTT.